The rows below give T cell receptor beta chains drawn from one sample of a study of T cell clones after liver transplantation. This table comes from immunoSEQ multiplex PCR, and its TCRdb copy is limited to in-frame clones, with some not included. Of about 76,000 clones listed, less than 85% are singletons. Sequencing was performed on CD4+ T cells from blood, taken at the 22-month timepoint. Source of these receptors: a human patient who received a liver transplant. Some of the T cells may derive from the graft donor. The CDR3 runs from the conserved cysteine through the conserved F or W.

J	V	CDR3
TRBJ1-2	TRBV4-2	CASSQDGPGDYGYTF
TRBJ1-1	TRBV6-1	CASGRESNTEAFF
TRBJ2-1	TRBV11-3	CASSLGLSGANNEQFF
TRBJ2-6	TRBV7-2	CASSLVGGTGGANVLTF
TRBJ2-1	TRBV19	CASSNYSGRVYNEQFF
TRBJ1-3	TRBV12-5	CASAGSGNTIYF
TRBJ1-5	TRBV6-4	CASSATTGANQPQHF
TRBJ1-2	TRBV5-4	CASSAWGQGFGNYGYTF
TRBJ2-3	TRBV5-4	CASSSGTERGTDTQYF
TRBJ2-2	TRBV5-6	CASSPGGLGYTGELFF
TRBJ2-4	TRBV6-5	CASSYDLTKNIQYF
TRBJ2-2	TRBV18	CASSPRSTGGGYPGELFF
TRBJ1-2	TRBV11-3	CASSPRDGINYGYTF
TRBJ1-3	TRBV5-4	CASSSDSFSGNTIYF
TRBJ2-1	TRBV4-3	CASSQGGRRNEQFF
TRBJ2-3	TRBV7-9	CASSRGGRVNTQYF
TRBJ2-1	TRBV27	CASKDASGRGEQFF
TRBJ1-5	TRBV6-6	CASSTGSQPQHF
TRBJ2-7	TRBV7-2	CASSQGLASSYEQYF
TRBJ2-1	TRBV18	CASSRTSGGLSSYNEQFF
TRBJ1-1	TRBV19	CASNHLRGDTEAFF
TRBJ2-7	TRBV4-1	CASSRQGQKTPGEQYF
TRBJ2-6	TRBV7-2	CASSLGALGGNVLTF
TRBJ1-4	TRBV19	CASSISGSGNEKLFF
TRBJ1-5	TRBV19	CASTQGRSSQPQHF
TRBJ2-2	TRBV5-4	CASSPDLDRITGELFF
TRBJ2-7	TRBV27	CASSPRGGANEQYF
TRBJ2-1	TRBV20-1	CSARPIHEQFF
TRBJ2-2	TRBV29-1	CSTSSSNTGELFF